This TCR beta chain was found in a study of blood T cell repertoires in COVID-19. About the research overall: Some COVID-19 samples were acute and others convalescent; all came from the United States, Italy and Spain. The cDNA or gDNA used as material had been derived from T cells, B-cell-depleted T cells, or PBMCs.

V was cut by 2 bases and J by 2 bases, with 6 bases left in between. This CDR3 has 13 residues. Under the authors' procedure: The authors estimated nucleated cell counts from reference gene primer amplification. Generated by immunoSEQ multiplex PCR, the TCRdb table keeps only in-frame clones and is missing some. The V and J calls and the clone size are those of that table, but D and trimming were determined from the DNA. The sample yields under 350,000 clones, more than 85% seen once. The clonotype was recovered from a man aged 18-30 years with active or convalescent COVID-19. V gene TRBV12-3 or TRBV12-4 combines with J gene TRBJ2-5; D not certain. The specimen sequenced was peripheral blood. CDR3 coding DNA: TGTGCCAGCAGTTTAAGCTATCAAGAGACCCAGTACTTC. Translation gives CASSLSYQETQYF.